This TCR beta chain was recovered during a study of cytomegalovirus exposure and HLA in healthy donors. Sequenced by immunoSEQ multiplex PCR; TCRdb stores in-frame clones only, minus some. The sample yields hundreds of thousands of clones, around four fifths seen once. The germline gives CDR1 LNHDA, CDR2 SQIVND (reference sequence). This CDR3 comprises 13 residues. V lost 4 bases to trimming and J lost 2 bases, with 9 bases between them. Sequences were obtained from PBMCs. The V and J genes are TRBV19 and TRBJ2-7; D possibly matches TRBD1 or TRBD2 (5 bases each). The TCR originated in a woman in her twenties or thirties in good health and CMV-seropositive. The CDR3 reads CASSRDGTYEQYF. Written as DNA, the CDR3 is TGTGCCAGTAGTAGGGACGGCACCTACGAGCAGTACTTC.